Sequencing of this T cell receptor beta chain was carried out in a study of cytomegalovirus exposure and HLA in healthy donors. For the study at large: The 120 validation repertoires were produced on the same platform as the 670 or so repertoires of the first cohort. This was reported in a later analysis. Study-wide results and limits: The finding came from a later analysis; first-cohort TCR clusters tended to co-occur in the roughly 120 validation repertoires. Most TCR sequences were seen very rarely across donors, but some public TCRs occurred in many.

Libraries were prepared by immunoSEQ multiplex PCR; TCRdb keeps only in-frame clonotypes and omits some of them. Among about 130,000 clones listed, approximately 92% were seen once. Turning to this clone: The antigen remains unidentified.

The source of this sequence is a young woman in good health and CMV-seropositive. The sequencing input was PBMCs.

CDR3 region: CASSAKSPGTGGDTQYF. The CDR3 DNA reads TGTGCCAGCAGCGCCAAAAGTCCCGGGACAGGGGGAGATACGCAGTATTTT. The chain has TRBV5-4 and TRBJ2-3, with 11 bases aligning to TRBD1. Looked up from germline, CDR1 is SGHNT and CDR2 is YYREEE (reference sequence). The CDR3 sequence is 17 residues long. J was trimmed by 5 bases and V by 4 bases; bases with no gene match: 12.